One sample yielded the 25 T cell receptor beta chains listed below, sequenced in a study of regulatory T cells in long-lasting Graves disease. Time point of the sample: newly diagnosed GD, antithyroid drugs for less than 3 months. Construction of the TCR library relied on RNA isolated from PBMCs. The TCR beta library used iRepertoire HTBI primers with Arm-PCR amplification of CDR3. In TCRdb, the multiplex PCR reads were re-called with MiXCR into one record per CDR3 protein. The repertoire has about 520,000 distinct CDR3 sequences, 12% of them found once; the top ten carry 8% to 10%. This sample also belongs to another study, concerning T cells in Graves' hyperthyroidism and ophthalmopathy.

Sample: peripheral blood mononuclear cells (PBMCs), taken at new diagnosis, from a patient treated with antithyroid drugs. These receptors were collected from a woman aged 25-40 years with Graves disease.

This clonotype has ten or more counts. V usage is TRBV9 and J usage is TRBJ2-7; tentatively, D is TRBD1 (6 bases). The V end was cut by 0 bases, the J end by 3 bases, with 13 bases between. Looked up from germline, CDR1 is SGDLS and CDR2 is YYNGEE. The CDR3 runs to 15 residues. CDR3 sequence: CASSVATGKDYEQYF. DNA for the CDR3: TGTGCCAGCAGCGTAGCTACAGGGAAAGACTACGAGCAGTACTTC.

In this sample, this clonotype turned up many times. The chain carries TRBV2 and TRBJ1-2; tentatively, D is TRBD1 (5 bases). The length of the CDR3 is 13 residues. Germline CDR1 SNHLY, CDR2 FYNNEI. V lost 6 bases and J lost 4, with 12 bases in between. The CDR3 reads CASRLQEPYGYTF. The CDR3 nucleotides are TGTGCCAGCAGATTACAGGAGCCCTATGGCTACACCTTC.

Ten or more counts support this clonotype. J is TRBJ2-2 and V is TRBV28, with 8 bases identical to TRBD1. The V segment lost 6 bases and the J segment 3 bases; nucleotides outside the gene matches: 3. The length of the CDR3 is 14 residues. CDR1 and CDR2 (germline): MDHEN, SYDVKM. The CDR3 DNA follows: TGTGCCAGCAGGCTGACAGGGGACACCGGGGAGCTGTTTTTT. Encoded protein: CASRLTGDTGELFF.

The sample holds a few counts of this clonotype. V usage is TRBV6-2 or TRBV6-3 and J usage is TRBJ2-7; D is unresolved. Germline V gene data show CDR1 as MNHEY and CDR2 as SVGEGT. The CDR3 covers 13 residues. V lost 0 bases, J lost 2 bases, and 5 bases lay in between. Here the CDR3 reads CASSYSNPYEQYF. Here the CDR3 DNA reads TGTGCCAGCAGTTACTCGAACCCCTACGAGCAGTACTTC.

A remark on this clonotype: A read error may account for a junction end that differs from germline. This chain connects TRBV27 to TRBJ2-1, with D possibly called TRBD1 or TRBD2 (6 bases each). Germline V gives CDR1 MNHEY, CDR2 SMNVEV (reference sequence). The CDR3 has 15 residues. The chain's CDR3 is CASSFGVRGDNKQFF. CDR3 coding DNA: TGTGCCAGCAGTTTTGGGGTAAGGGGGGACAATAAGCAGTTCTTC.

J is TRBJ1-5 and V is TRBV18; TRBD1 aligns across 9 bases. CDR1 and CDR2 (germline): KGHSH, LQKENI. V lost 4 bases and J lost 2; bases outside the gene matches: 9. CDR3 length equals 17 residues. CDR3 amino acids: CASSLRRDRAGNQPQHF. CDR3 sequence (DNA): TGTGCCAGCTCACTTCGCCGGGACAGGGCCGGCAATCAGCCCCAGCATTTT.

This clonotype was detected only a few times. The CDR3 bases are TGCAGTGCTAGAAAGTTTGCCGTCGCGGGAGGCTACGAGCAGTACTTC. Its translation: CSARKFAVAGGYEQYF. The chain links TRBV20-1 to TRBJ2-7; 8 bases align to TRBD2. The CDR3 covers 16 residues. The germline CDR1 and CDR2 sequences are DFQATT and SNEGSKA (reference sequence). The trim removed 2 bases at V and 3 bases at J, leaving 12 bases unmatched.

This clonotype was seen many times. The rearrangement uses TRBV11-2 and TRBJ2-2; TRBD1 agrees at 9 bases. V shed 7 bases and J 3 bases; nucleotides not matched to a gene: 9. CDR1 is SGHAT, CDR2 FQNNGV, per germline. The CDR3 spans 16 residues. The DNA for the CDR3 is TGTGCCAGCACCGATGGGGACAGGGTCTACACCGGGGAGCTGTTTTTT. Its protein is CASTDGDRVYTGELFF.

This clonotype was counted at least ten times. The J gene is TRBJ2-1, the V gene TRBV6-5; 9 bases agree with TRBD2. CDR1 is MNHEY, CDR2 SVGAGI, per germline. J was trimmed by 5 bases and V by 4 bases; bases with no gene match: 6. The length of the CDR3 is 15 residues. CDR3 amino acids: CASSLVAGVHNEQFF. The DNA for the CDR3 is TGTGCCAGCAGTTTAGTAGCGGGAGTGCACAATGAGCAGTTCTTC.

This clonotype was counted at least ten times. This rearrangement joins TRBV27 to TRBJ1-2; 10 bases line up with TRBD1. The CDR3 consists of 13 residues. Germline V gives CDR1 MNHEY, CDR2 SMNVEV (reference sequence). With V trimmed by 5 bases and J by 8 bases, 5 bases remained unmatched. The CDR3 DNA follows: TGTGCCAGCAGTCGCGGACAGGGGGGAGGCTACACCTTC. This translates into CASSRGQGGGYTF.

This clonotype was observed a handful of times. This chain uses TRBV24-1 with TRBJ2-2, with D unresolved. The CDR3 consists of 14 residues. Trimming cost V 7 bases and J 3 bases, with 11 bases left between them. Germline CDR1 is KGHDR and CDR2 is SFDVKD. The CDR3 DNA is TGTGCCACCAGCGCCGGCGTTTACACCGGGGAGCTGTTTTTT. This translates into CATSAGVYTGELFF.

This clonotype was counted at least ten times. The chain has TRBV7-9 and TRBJ2-1; D is uncertain. V was cut by 3 bases and J by 4 bases, with 10 bases left in between. The CDR3 has 14 residues. The germline V gene has CDR1 SEHNR and CDR2 FQNEAQ (reference sequence). The CDR3 sequence: CASSFGAAYNEQFF. CDR3 nucleotide sequence: TGTGCCAGCAGCTTTGGTGCAGCATACAATGAGCAGTTCTTC.

This clonotype has only a few counts. The chain combines TRBV28 with TRBJ2-3, with 10 bases identical to TRBD1. V lost 3 bases and J lost 2; bases outside the gene matches: 5. The CDR3 has 16 amino acids. From germline, CDR1 is MDHEN and CDR2 SYDVKM. The CDR3 here is CASSFWGQGNTDTQYF. CDR3 nucleotide sequence: TGTGCCAGCAGTTTTTGGGGACAGGGGAACACAGATACGCAGTATTTT.

This clonotype was counted many times. This chain connects TRBV18 to TRBJ1-2; D not resolved. Deletions cut 6 bases from V and 8 bases from J, with 16 bases between. Germline V gene data show CDR1 as KGHSH and CDR2 as LQKENI. The CDR3 has 13 amino acids. CDR3 sequence (DNA): TGTGCCAGCTCCCCTTCGGACTCGCGAGGCTACACCTTC. Amino acid sequence: CASSPSDSRGYTF.

This clonotype was recorded at least ten times. This sequence joins TRBV29-1 and TRBJ2-1; TRBD2 aligns across 8 bases. This CDR3 contains 14 residues. Germline CDR1 is SQVTM and CDR2 is ANQGSEA. J was trimmed by 8 bases and V by 4 bases; bases with no gene match: 10. CDR3 region: CSVVGAGGGDEQFF. The CDR3 coding sequence is TGCAGCGTTGTTGGGGCGGGAGGAGGAGATGAGCAGTTCTTC.

This clonotype turned up a few times. CDR3 coding DNA: TGCAGCGTTGAAATAGGGACAGGGAGCAATGAGCAGTTCTTC. Translated, it gives CSVEIGTGSNEQFF. The chain links TRBV29-1 to TRBJ2-1; 9 nucleotides agree with TRBD1. Germline V gene sequence: CDR1 SQVTM, CDR2 ANQGSEA. The CDR3 contains 14 residues. Trimming took 2 bases from V and 6 from J; bases not matched to a gene: 5.

This clonotype was seen at least ten times. The chain couples TRBV18 to TRBJ1-5; D unclear. V was clipped by 2 bases and J by 0 bases, with 8 bases between them. Germline V gene lookup returns CDR1 KGHSH and CDR2 LQKENI. The CDR3 has 15 residues. The CDR3 loop is CASSPNAVSNQPQHF. The DNA of the CDR3 is TGTGCCAGCTCACCAAACGCAGTTAGCAATCAGCCCCAGCATTTT.

This rearrangement joins TRBV6-2 or TRBV6-3 to TRBJ1-1; D gene uncertain. Trimming stripped 2 bases from V and 8 bases from J, with 9 bases between. CDR1 and CDR2 (germline): MNHEY, SVGEGT. The CDR3 covers 12 residues. CDR3 in amino acids: CASSYRDGEAFF. CDR3 bases: TGTGCCAGCAGTTACAGAGATGGAGAAGCTTTCTTT.

This clonotype was seen more than once but under ten times. The V gene is TRBV20-1, the J gene TRBJ2-1; D uncertain. The CDR3 is made up of 14 amino acids. Trimming removed 6 bases at V and 0 bases at J, with 12 bases between. CDR1 is DFQATT and CDR2 is SNEGSKA in the germline V gene (reference sequence). CDR3: CSAGRRSSYNEQFF. The CDR3 DNA sequence: TGCAGTGCCGGCCGGCGAAGCTCCTACAATGAGCAGTTCTTC.

This clonotype was observed a single time. J is TRBJ2-7 and V is TRBV25-1; D possibly matches TRBD1 or TRBD2 (5 bases each). V lost 1 base, J lost 6 bases, and 13 bases lay in between. This CDR3 has 14 residues. Germline CDR1 MGHDK, CDR2 SYGVNS. CDR3 amino acids: CASSELISGTEQYF. The CDR3 DNA reads TGTGCCAGCAGTGAATTGATCTCAGGGACCGAGCAGTACTTC.

V and J are TRBV30 and TRBJ1-6; D possibly corresponds to TRBD1 (6 bases). Trimming left V 0 bases short and J 7 bases short, with 13 bases between. Germline CDR1 reads GTSNPN; CDR2 reads SVGIG (reference sequence). The CDR3 is 15 residues long. The chain's CDR3 is CAWSVLGQGNSPLHF. In nucleotides, the CDR3 is TGTGCCTGGAGTGTACTGGGGCAGGGGAATTCACCCCTCCACTTT.

This clonotype was counted at least ten times. The chain recombines TRBV12-3 or TRBV12-4 with TRBJ1-1; D is unclear. V was pared by 5 bases and J by 8 bases, with 12 bases between. The CDR3 is 12 amino acids. CDR3 in DNA: TGTGCCAGCAGTCTCGGGTCGGGGGAAGCTTTCTTT. This codes for CASSLGSGEAFF.

This clonotype has at least ten counts. The genes are TRBV28 and TRBJ1-2; a weak D match, TRBD1 (5 bases). V was cut by 5 bases and J by 2 bases, with 18 bases left in between. The CDR3 spans 16 residues. Germline CDR1 is MDHEN and CDR2 is SYDVKM. CDR3 sequence reads: CASSPLPWGGNYGYTF. CDR3 nucleotides: TGTGCCAGCAGTCCGCTGCCGTGGGGGGGAAACTATGGCTACACCTTC.

The CDR3 is CSVNGQGVLTDTQYF. CDR3 bases: TGCAGCGTGAACGGACAGGGGGTTTTAACAGATACGCAGTATTTT. This chain joins TRBV29-1 and TRBJ2-3; 10 bases align to TRBD1. J lost 3 bases, V lost 6 bases, and 9 bases had no gene match. Germline CDR1 is SQVTM and CDR2 is ANQGSEA. The CDR3 runs 15 residues.

This clonotype was seen at least ten times. This sequence joins TRBV6-1 and TRBJ2-3; 15 bases map to TRBD2. CDR3 length: 15 residues. CDR1 is MNHNS, CDR2 SASEGT, per germline. Trimming cost V 10 bases and J 4 bases; bases outside gene matches: 6. CDR3 bases: TGTGCCACGAGGACTAGCGGGAGGGCGTCAGATACGCAGTATTTT. Amino acid sequence: CATRTSGRASDTQYF.